The clone carrying this TCR beta chain occurred many times. No antigen is known for it. Trimming shortened V by 1 base and J by 5 bases, and 15 bases separated the two germline ends. The CDR3 length is 16 residues. Germline V gives CDR1 LGHNA, CDR2 YNFKEQ. A universal primer binding site was introduced by template switching. The final cDNA contained unique molecular identifiers. TCRdb processed the 5' RACE reads anew with MiXCR; each CDR3 protein has one entry. The table shows around 140,000 distinct CDR3 sequences, with 3.5% occurring only once. The record originates from a study of identical twins. General study results and limits: Twins showed weaker excess sharing in their beta out-of-frame sequences.

The sequence derives from a man between 18 and 35 years old in good health. The rearrangement uses TRBV4-2 and TRBJ1-5, with D perhaps TRBD1 (6 bases). The specimen sequenced was memory T cells sorted from blood. CDR3 in amino acids: CASSQAQGQIDQPQHF. The CDR3 DNA follows: TGTGCCAGCAGCCAAGCCCAGGGGCAGATAGATCAGCCCCAGCATTTT.